The 24 T cell receptor beta chains given below trace back to one sample, sequenced in a study of shared clonotypes between healthy human individuals. Clones were sequenced by immunoSEQ multiplex PCR, and TCRdb holds only the in-frame ones, with some missing. Of 2,500,000 or so clones listed, around nine tenths are singletons. What was sequenced was naive CD4+ T cells sorted from blood. Documented subset: CD45RA+ positively selected. The receptors were gathered from a man aged 18 to 30 in good health.

Comments on this clone: The same CDR3 can be traced to other DNA sequences in this sample. The chain carries TRBV6-5 and TRBJ1-2; TRBD1 matches 8 bases. The junction had 4 bases not matched to a gene; V was cut back by 5 bases and J by 2 bases. This CDR3 has 14 residues. The germline gives CDR1 MNHEY, CDR2 SVGAGI. CDR3 sequence: CASSPGQGNYGYTF. In DNA form, the CDR3 reads TGTGCCAGCAGTCCAGGACAGGGAAACTATGGCTACACCTTC.

The chain couples TRBV29-1 to TRBJ1-1; 10 bases map to TRBD1. V gave up 6 bases and J gave up 1 base; unmatched junction bases: 8. The CDR3 loop spans 15 amino acids. CDR1 and CDR2 from the germline V gene are SQVTM and ANQGSEA. CDR3 sequence: CSVRTGTGANTEAFF. CDR3 bases: TGCAGCGTCCGAACCGGGACAGGGGCGAACACTGAAGCTTTCTTT.

The chain combines TRBV27 with TRBJ2-1; 10 bases are a match to TRBD2. From germline, CDR1 is MNHEY and CDR2 SMNVEV (reference sequence). J gave up 8 bases and V 2 bases, and 9 bases lay outside the gene matches. There are 16 residues in the CDR3. The CDR3, as DNA: TGTGCCAGCAGTTTAGTCCCTAGCGGGAGTAGCTATGAGCAGTTCTTC. Translation: CASSLVPSGSSYEQFF.

This clone has only one observation. J is TRBJ2-3 and V is TRBV11-3; tentatively, D is TRBD1 (6 bases). This CDR3 comprises 16 residues. Trimming shortened V by 1 base and J by 2 bases, and 13 bases separated the two germline ends. Looked up from germline, CDR1 is SGHNT and CDR2 is YENEEA. CDR3 DNA: TGTGCCAGCAGCTTAGGACAGGACCGTATCACAGATACGCAGTATTTT. Protein sequence: CASSLGQDRITDTQYF.

V and J are TRBV6-4 and TRBJ2-2; D gene uncertain. Trimming stripped 5 bases from V and 1 base from J, with 2 bases between. CDR3 length: 12 amino acids. CDR1 is MRHNA and CDR2 is SNTAGT in the germline V gene. The CDR3 loop is CASSQNTGELFF. The CDR3, as DNA: TGTGCCAGCAGTCAGAACACCGGGGAGCTGTTTTTT.

The chain employs TRBV5-1 and TRBJ2-7, with 10 bases fitting TRBD2. CDR1 and CDR2 (germline): SGHRS, YFSETQ. V was clipped by 2 bases and J by 2 bases; unmatched bases: 4. The CDR3 is 15 amino acids. DNA for the CDR3: TGCGCCAGCAGCTTTAGCGGGGGGTCTACCTACGAGCAGTACTTC. Translation gives CASSFSGGSTYEQYF.

The CDR3 DNA reads as TGTGCCAGCAGCTTAGGACAGGGGAGCTCTGGGGCCAACGTCCTGACTTTC. Its translation is CASSLGQGSSGANVLTF. This sequence joins TRBV7-2 and TRBJ2-6, with 8 nucleotides matching TRBD1. J gave up 0 bases and V 1 base, and 2 bases lay outside the gene matches. Per the germline V gene, CDR1 is SGHTA and CDR2 is FQGNSA. The CDR3 has 17 residues.

This rearrangement joins TRBV19 to TRBJ1-5; D not resolved. Trimming left V 3 bases short and J 2 bases short, with 23 bases between. This CDR3 is built from 19 residues. Per the germline V gene, CDR1 is LNHDA and CDR2 is SQIVND (reference sequence). CDR3 coding DNA: TGTGCCAGTAGTATGATAGCCATGAGGAGAAATTCCGGCAATCAGCCCCAGCATTTT. This translates into CASSMIAMRRNSGNQPQHF.

The V call is TRBV19, the J call TRBJ1-2; 7 nucleotides align to TRBD1. The CDR3 contains 16 residues. J lost 6 bases, V lost 5 bases, and 15 bases had no gene match. Germline assignment: CDR1 LNHDA and CDR2 SQIVND (reference sequence). DNA of the CDR3: TGTGCCAGTAGTTCTTCGACAGGGAGGTTCCCCAATGGCTACACCTTC. Its protein is CASSSSTGRFPNGYTF.

The chain carries TRBV7-9 and TRBJ2-2, with 8 positions matching TRBD1. This CDR3 is 17 amino acids long. CDR1 and CDR2 (germline): SEHNR, FQNEAQ (reference sequence). V lost 4 bases to trimming and J lost 3 bases; unmatched junction nucleotides: 10. CDR3: CASSSPAGQGYTGELFF. CDR3 nucleotide sequence: TGTGCCAGCAGCTCCCCAGCTGGACAGGGATACACCGGGGAGCTGTTTTTT.

This clone was detected once. The chain recombines TRBV6-6 with TRBJ2-1; no clear D gene. Germline V gene data show CDR1 as MNHNY and CDR2 as SVGAGI (reference sequence). The V end was cut by 3 bases, the J end by 4 bases, with 13 bases between. The CDR3 runs to 15 residues. The CDR3 loop is CASSYSGSIYNEQFF. Here the CDR3 DNA reads TGTGCCAGCAGTTATTCCGGATCTATTTACAATGAGCAGTTCTTC.

V gene TRBV9 combines with J gene TRBJ2-3; TRBD1 might be the D (5 bases). The V end was cut by 3 bases, the J end by 0 bases, with 11 bases between. Germline V gene lookup returns CDR1 SGDLS and CDR2 YYNGEE. This CDR3 spans 15 amino acids. DNA for the CDR3: TGTGCCAGCAGCGCGTTGCGACAGAGCACAGATACGCAGTATTTT. Protein product: CASSALRQSTDTQYF.

This chain uses TRBV7-3 with TRBJ2-3; 11 bases map to TRBD2. CDR1 and CDR2 (germline): SGHTA, FQGTGA. This CDR3 is 16 amino acids long. J gave up 2 bases and V 5 bases, and 6 bases lay outside the gene matches. This CDR3 reads CASSRGTSGTTDTQYF. The CDR3 DNA sequence: TGTGCCAGCAGCCGCGGGACTAGCGGAACCACAGATACGCAGTATTTT.

V usage is TRBV6-1 and J usage is TRBJ2-5; 7 bases are a match to TRBD1. Germline-derived CDR1 and CDR2 are MNHNS and SASEGT. This CDR3 spans 14 amino acids. V lost 8 bases and J lost 2; bases outside the gene matches: 8. CDR3 coding DNA: TGTGCCAGCGAAAACAGGGGACGGCAAGAGACCCAGTACTTC. Amino acid sequence: CASENRGRQETQYF.

The V call is TRBV6-6, the J call TRBJ1-5; D is possibly TRBD1 (6 bases). With 5 bases removed from V and 15 bases from J, the gap between germline ends came to 14 bases. Germline CDR1 and CDR2: MNHNY and SVGAGI (reference sequence). This CDR3 region has 11 residues. This chain's CDR3 is CASSDRLSWHF. The CDR3 coding sequence is TGTGCCAGCAGTGACAGGCTATCATGGCATTTT.

This clone came up a few times. The gene calls are TRBV28 and TRBJ1-2, with no clear D. The CDR3 is made up of 12 amino acids. Germline lookup yields CDR1 MDHEN and CDR2 SYDVKM. V gave up 5 bases and J gave up 14 bases, with 18 bases separating them. The CDR3, as DNA: TGTGCCAGCAGTAGGAGCGACCGACCGAATACCTTC. Translated, it gives CASSRSDRPNTF.

The rearrangement links TRBV2 to TRBJ2-7, with 8 nucleotides matching TRBD2. The germline V gene encodes CDR1 SNHLY and CDR2 FYNNEI. The V segment lost 5 bases and the J segment 6 bases; nucleotides outside the gene matches: 9. CDR3 length: 14 residues. CDR3 protein: CASSQPGTSVEQYF. Written as DNA, the CDR3 is TGTGCCAGCAGTCAGCCCGGGACTAGTGTCGAGCAGTACTTC.

CDR3 bases: TGCAGCGTTGTAACCGGGACAGGTATAAACACTGAAGCTTTCTTT. It yields the protein CSVVTGTGINTEAFF. The J gene is TRBJ1-1, the V gene TRBV29-1; 8 bases align to TRBD1. Germline CDR1 SQVTM, CDR2 ANQGSEA. CDR3 length: 15 residues. Trimming at V came to 4 bases and at J to 2 bases, leaving 9 bases not matched to a gene.

This chain links TRBV11-2 with TRBJ1-4; D ambiguous. CDR1 SGHAT and CDR2 FQNNGV come from the germline V gene. The CDR3 is 16 amino acids. V was pared by 5 bases and J by 4 bases, with 17 bases between. The CDR3 sequence is CASSIRPSGGNEKLFF. In DNA form, the CDR3 reads TGTGCCAGCAGCATCAGGCCGTCCGGTGGTAATGAAAAACTGTTTTTT.

Details on this clone: The same CDR3 can be traced to other DNA sequences in this sample. The chain is built from TRBV2 and TRBJ1-5; no clear D. The V gene lost 3 bases and the J gene lost 2 bases, with 8 bases spanning the gap. The germline V gene has CDR1 SNHLY and CDR2 FYNNEI. This CDR3 contains 14 residues. CDR3 nucleotides: TGTGCCAGCAGTGATCGGATCGGCAATCAGCCCCAGCATTTT. Translating it yields CASSDRIGNQPQHF.

V usage is TRBV19 and J usage is TRBJ2-3; D could derive from TRBD1 or TRBD2 (5 bases each). The CDR3 has 14 amino acids. The V end was cut by 4 bases, the J end by 0 bases, with 8 bases between. CDR1 and CDR2 (germline): LNHDA, SQIVND (reference sequence). This chain's CDR3 is CASSKWGSTDTQYF. In DNA form, the CDR3 reads TGTGCCAGTAGTAAGTGGGGGAGCACAGATACGCAGTATTTT.

The V gene is TRBV11-3, the J gene TRBJ2-5, with D possibly TRBD2 on 6 matching bases. Trimming pared 6 bases from V and 5 bases from J, leaving 13 bases between. This CDR3 contains 13 residues. Germline CDR1 and CDR2: SGHNT and YENEEA. CDR3 sequence: CASSPTSLETQYF. Here the CDR3 DNA reads TGTGCCAGCAGTCCTACTAGCCTGGAGACCCAGTACTTC.

This clone came up a few times. The rearrangement links TRBV16 to TRBJ1-5; a possible D gene is TRBD1 (5 bases). This CDR3 has 13 amino acids. Per the germline V gene, CDR1 is KGHSY and CDR2 is FQNENV. V was pared by 5 bases and J by 6 bases, with 11 bases between. CDR3 region: CASSRVGAQPQHF. The CDR3 DNA reads TGTGCCAGCAGCAGGGTAGGGGCTCAGCCCCAGCATTTT.

This rearrangement joins TRBV10-3 to TRBJ2-3; 7 bases agree with TRBD2. The J segment lost 0 bases and the V segment lost 3 bases, leaving 6 bases of the junction unmatched. The CDR3 is made up of 16 amino acids. Germline V gives CDR1 ENHRY, CDR2 SYGVKD. The CDR3 loop is CAISDGAGTSTDTQYF. The CDR3 nucleotides read TGTGCCATCAGTGACGGAGCGGGGACTAGCACAGATACGCAGTATTTT.